Presented here are 15 T cell receptor beta chains from one specimen sequenced in a study of cytomegalovirus exposure and HLA in healthy donors. It was with 60 Vbeta and 13 Jbeta primers that the PCR ran. TCRdb keeps only in-frame clones here, not all; method: immunoSEQ multiplex PCR. The sample holds approximately 150,000 clones, around 78% seen once. What was sequenced was PBMCs. These receptors came from a woman aged 40 to 50 in good health and CMV-seropositive.

In its sample, this clone was seen a few times. The DNA of the CDR3 is TGTGCCAGCAGCTTGGTGGGGACAGGTAATTCACCCCTCCACTTT. Translation: CASSLVGTGNSPLHF. The chain uses TRBV5-6 and TRBJ1-6; 8 nucleotides match TRBD1. The V gene's germline CDR1 is SGHDT and CDR2 YYEEEE. The CDR3 has 15 residues. J was trimmed by 6 bases and V by 0 bases; bases with no gene match: 2.

This chain joins TRBV9 and TRBJ2-5, with 11 positions matching TRBD2. V trimming: 7 bases; J trimming: 3 bases; junction bases outside the gene matches: 5. CDR3 length: 14 amino acids. The V gene's germline CDR1 is SGDLS and CDR2 YYNGEE. This CDR3 reads CASATGLAEETQYF. CDR3 DNA sequence: TGTGCCAGCGCTACGGGACTAGCGGAAGAGACCCAGTACTTC.

This chain uses TRBV2 with TRBJ1-4; D remains unclear. The CDR3 is made up of 16 amino acids. CDR1 is SNHLY, CDR2 FYNNEI, per germline. V shed 0 bases and J shed 10 bases, with 18 bases lying between them. CDR3: CASSEAIGGVWGKLFF. The CDR3 DNA reads as TGTGCCAGCAGTGAAGCCATTGGCGGGGTGTGGGGAAAACTGTTTTTT.

J is TRBJ1-2 and V is TRBV5-6; the D is unclear. The germline V gene encodes CDR1 SGHDT and CDR2 YYEEEE. V was cut by 4 bases and J by 3 bases, with 19 bases left in between. This CDR3 region has 16 residues. As DNA, the CDR3 is TGTGCCAGCAGCCCTTTGTTAGCAGGAGGTGACTATGGCTACACCTTC. This encodes CASSPLLAGGDYGYTF.

Comments on this clone: One end of the junction is discordant with germline, which a read error may explain. The rearrangement uses TRBV29-1 and TRBJ2-6; TRBD1 might be the D (5 bases). This CDR3 is 16 amino acids long. Germline V lookup: CDR1 SQVTM, CDR2 ANQGSEA. The CDR3 here is CGALGSPRSGANGLTF. The CDR3 DNA sequence: TGCGGCGCGCTTGGCAGTCCTCGCTCTGGGGCCAACGGCCTGACTTTC.

The V call is TRBV30, the J call TRBJ2-5; perhaps TRBD1 as D (6 bases). The better agreement between TRBJ2-7 and the DNA end casts doubt on the J call. The CDR3 consists of 12 residues. Germline-derived CDR1 and CDR2 are GTSNPN and SVGIG (reference sequence). The CDR3 DNA reads as TGTGCCTGGGGTGGGGGCGGCTACGAGCAGTACTTC. The encoded protein is CAWGGGGYEQYF.

This clone was recorded only once. The CDR3 spells CASSEFWGMDSFLAKNIQYF. DNA of the CDR3: TGTGCCAGCAGTGAATTTTGGGGAATGGACAGTTTCCTAGCCAAAAACATTCAGTACTTC. The chain couples TRBV6-1 to TRBJ2-4; maybe TRBD1 (6 bases). Germline CDR1 and CDR2: MNHNS and SASEGT. This CDR3 has 20 amino acids. With 2 bases removed from V and 0 bases from J, the gap between germline ends came to 23 bases.

The gene calls are TRBV7-3 and TRBJ1-1; D unresolved. This CDR3 has 13 amino acids. Trimming stripped 2 bases from V and 6 bases from J, with 10 bases between. Germline V CDR1 and CDR2: SGHTA, FQGTGA. The CDR3 DNA is TGTGCCAGCAGCTTATCGACTCGGGCTGAAGCTTTCTTT. The encoded protein is CASSLSTRAEAFF.

The chain recombines TRBV5-5 with TRBJ1-5, with TRBD1 as a possible D gene (5 bases). The CDR3 is made up of 16 amino acids. The V gene lost 1 base and the J gene lost 8 bases, with 19 bases spanning the gap. CDR1 and CDR2 (germline): SGHKS, YYEKEE (reference sequence). The CDR3 spells CASSLLAGGTLKPQHF. CDR3 coding DNA: TGTGCCAGCAGCTTGTTGGCCGGGGGAACCTTAAAGCCCCAGCATTTT.

In this sample, this clone turned up a few times. The chain carries TRBV6-5 and TRBJ1-1; possibly TRBD1 for D (5 bases). This CDR3 has 14 residues. Germline V gives CDR1 MNHEY, CDR2 SVGAGI. V was trimmed by 2 bases and J by 3 bases, leaving 10 bases between them. CDR3 DNA sequence: TGTGCCAGCAGTTACAGCCGACAGCACACTGAAGCTTTCTTT. Protein product: CASSYSRQHTEAFF.

The V and J genes are TRBV29-1 and TRBJ2-3; TRBD2 is a possible D gene (7 bases). The CDR3 spans 18 residues. Germline V gene sequence: CDR1 SQVTM, CDR2 ANQGSEA. Trimming stripped 3 bases from V and 0 bases from J, with 22 bases between. CDR3 sequence (DNA): TGCAGCGTTGAGGGGTACGGGGGGCCCGCCTCTAGCACAGATACGCAGTATTTT. Translating it yields CSVEGYGGPASSTDTQYF.

This chain connects TRBV5-4 to TRBJ1-1, with a weak D call TRBD1 (6 bases). The CDR3 is 14 amino acids. Germline V gene sequence: CDR1 SGHNT, CDR2 YYREEE (reference sequence). V was cut by 0 bases and J by 4 bases, with 10 bases left in between. CDR3 sequence (DNA): TGTGCCAGCAGCTTGGGGGGGCTGGGCACTGAAGCTTTCTTT. Residues: CASSLGGLGTEAFF.

V and J are TRBV7-2 and TRBJ1-1, with TRBD1 as a possible D gene (6 bases). V shed 7 bases and J shed 4 bases, with 25 bases lying between them. Germline CDR1 is SGHTA and CDR2 is FQGNSA. There are 17 residues in the CDR3. The CDR3 bases are TGTGCCAGCACTTACCCGGGACACCCAACGGATAGCACTGAAGCTTTCTTT. This sequence encodes CASTYPGHPTDSTEAFF.

CDR3 bases: TGTGCCAGCAGTTACTCCGGACAGTCTTGGGCTTTCTTT. Protein product: CASSYSGQSWAFF. The V and J genes are TRBV6-5 and TRBJ1-1; D possibly corresponds to TRBD1 (6 bases). From germline, CDR1 is MNHEY and CDR2 SVGAGI. V was cut by 0 bases and J by 11 bases, with 13 bases left in between. This CDR3 region has 13 residues.

This clone was detected only once. The V call is TRBV9, the J call TRBJ2-2; TRBD2 matches 9 bases. Germline V lookup: CDR1 SGDLS, CDR2 YYNGEE. This CDR3 has 18 amino acids. Trimming at V came to 3 bases and at J to 3 bases, leaving 12 bases not matched to a gene. The CDR3 sequence is CASSAGAGGRIHTGELFF. Written as DNA, the CDR3 is TGTGCCAGCAGCGCTGGGGCGGGGGGGAGAATACACACCGGGGAGCTGTTTTTT.